These 21 T cell receptor beta chains share one sample of origin, sequenced in a study of cytomegalovirus exposure and HLA in healthy donors. The study ran its PCR with 60 Vbeta and 13 Jbeta primers. Data came from immunoSEQ multiplex PCR; TCRdb stores just in-frame clones and leaves some out. The table has roughly 190,000 clones, roughly 79% seen once. Sequenced material: PBMCs. The receptors here all came from a woman younger than 45 in good health and CMV-seropositive.

J is TRBJ2-1 and V is TRBV2, with 13 bases aligning to TRBD2. Germline CDR1 SNHLY, CDR2 FYNNEI. V lost 5 bases to trimming and J lost 9 bases; unmatched junction nucleotides: 4. The CDR3 loop spans 14 amino acids. In DNA form, the CDR3 reads TGTGCCAGCAGTCCAAGGACTAGCGGGGGTGAGCAGTTCTTC. It yields the protein CASSPRTSGGEQFF.

The chain joins TRBV27 to TRBJ2-7; 8 nucleotides match TRBD1. The V segment lost 6 bases and the J segment 5 bases; nucleotides outside the gene matches: 6. Germline CDR1 is MNHEY and CDR2 is SMNVEV (reference sequence). The CDR3 is 13 residues long. The CDR3 DNA is TGTGCCAGCAGCACGGGACAGGATAACGAGCAGTACTTC. It specifies CASSTGQDNEQYF.

The rearrangement uses TRBV7-2 and TRBJ2-6, with 7 bases that match TRBD1. Germline CDR1 reads SGHTA; CDR2 reads FQGNSA. The CDR3 is made up of 16 amino acids. J was trimmed by 4 bases and V by 3 bases; bases with no gene match: 6. DNA of the CDR3: TGTGCCAGCAGCTTTTACAGGGGAATGGGGGCCAACGTCCTGACTTTC. This codes for CASSFYRGMGANVLTF.

This chain links TRBV27 with TRBJ1-5, with D perhaps matching TRBD1 (5 bases). Trimming pared 5 bases from V and 6 bases from J, leaving 8 bases between. Germline-derived CDR1 and CDR2 are MNHEY and SMNVEV (reference sequence). There are 12 residues in the CDR3. The CDR3 region has the DNA TGTGCCAGCAGTGCCCAGGGTCAGCCCCAGCATTTT. Encoded protein: CASSAQGQPQHF.

The rearrangement uses TRBV6-5 and TRBJ2-1; TRBD2 aligns across 12 bases. Germline V CDR1 and CDR2: MNHEY, SVGAGI. V shed 8 bases and J 6 bases; nucleotides not matched to a gene: 8. CDR3 size: 15 residues. As DNA, the CDR3 is TGTGCCAGCTTCCCGACTAGCGGGGGAGTCAATGAGCAGTTCTTC. Translated: CASFPTSGGVNEQFF.

The chain employs TRBV14 and TRBJ1-1; the D gene is possibly TRBD1 (6 bases). The V gene lost 4 bases and the J gene lost 1 base, with 16 bases spanning the gap. Germline V gene data show CDR1 as SGHDN and CDR2 as FVKESK. CDR3 length equals 16 residues. CDR3 DNA sequence: TGTGCCAGCAGCCGTATCAGGGGTTTCGAGAACACTGAAGCTTTCTTT. As protein: CASSRIRGFENTEAFF.

This chain joins TRBV19 and TRBJ1-1, with no clear D. The CDR3 spans 16 residues. The germline gives CDR1 LNHDA, CDR2 SQIVND (reference sequence). Trimming removed 5 bases from V and 4 bases from J, with 20 bases in between. CDR3 sequence reads: CASSFAGKRPGTEAFF. The DNA of the CDR3 is TGTGCCAGTAGTTTCGCCGGGAAAAGGCCTGGCACTGAAGCTTTCTTT.

The chain couples TRBV7-8 to TRBJ1-1, with TRBD1 as a possible D gene (5 bases). Germline CDR1 is SGHVS and CDR2 is FQNEAQ. V shed 4 bases and J shed 3 bases, with 15 bases lying between them. This CDR3 comprises 15 residues. The chain's CDR3 is CASSSWGGSDTEAFF. For the CDR3, the DNA is TGTGCCAGCAGCTCCTGGGGGGGGTCGGACACTGAAGCTTTCTTT.

This clone was picked up one time. The chain has TRBV7-2 and TRBJ1-2, with 7 bases that match TRBD1. V dropped 5 bases and J dropped 0; count of bases not matched to a gene: 6. Germline CDR1 and CDR2: SGHTA and FQGNSA. The CDR3 totals 15 residues. CDR3 sequence: CASSAPGTANYGYTF. The DNA of the CDR3 is TGTGCCAGCAGCGCGCCTGGGACAGCTAACTATGGCTACACCTTC.

The rearrangement uses TRBV29-1 and TRBJ2-1, with TRBD2 matching over 9 bases. Germline CDR1 is SQVTM and CDR2 is ANQGSEA. The CDR3 is 11 amino acids. V was pared by 7 bases and J by 12 bases, with 7 bases of the junction left unmatched. CDR3: CSGGGGAGQFF. The DNA for the CDR3 is TGCAGCGGGGGCGGGGGGGCCGGGCAGTTCTTC.

The chain is built from TRBV5-1 and TRBJ1-5, with 7 bases matching TRBD1. V shed 3 bases, J shed 5 bases, and the junction held 14 bases outside the gene matches. Germline CDR1 SGHRS, CDR2 YFSETQ. CDR3 length: 17 amino acids. CDR3 sequence: CASSSHTPGQLYQPQHF. In DNA, the CDR3 is TGCGCCAGCAGCTCTCACACCCCGGGACAGCTATATCAGCCCCAGCATTTT.

The genes are TRBV15 and TRBJ1-2; possibly TRBD1 for D (5 bases). Germline CDR1 LNHNV, CDR2 YYDKDF (reference sequence). The CDR3 contains 15 residues. Trimming cost V 0 bases and J 8 bases, with 16 bases left between them. Here the CDR3 reads CATSRDTGGLDGYTF. Here the CDR3 DNA reads TGTGCCACCAGCAGAGATACAGGAGGGCTCGACGGCTACACCTTC.

V gene TRBV30 combines with J gene TRBJ1-1; TRBD1 is a possible D gene (6 bases). Germline values: CDR1 GTSNPN, CDR2 SVGIG (reference sequence). Trimming shortened V by 5 bases and J by 4 bases, and 14 bases separated the two germline ends. The CDR3 spans 13 residues. CDR3 in amino acids: CAWERGGGTEAFF. The CDR3, as DNA: TGTGCCTGGGAGAGGGGGGGAGGCACTGAAGCTTTCTTT.

The chain uses TRBV4-3 and TRBJ2-3, with D perhaps matching TRBD1 (5 bases). The CDR3 loop spans 13 amino acids. Per the germline V gene, CDR1 is LGHNA and CDR2 is YSLEER. The germline V and J ends were trimmed by 4 bases and 2 bases, with 7 bases remaining between them. As DNA, the CDR3 is TGCGCCAGCAGCCGACAGAACACAGATACGCAGTATTTT. Protein: CASSRQNTDTQYF.

The chain is built from TRBV6-6 and TRBJ2-2; 7 bases align to TRBD2. The junction had 9 bases not matched to a gene; V was cut back by 5 bases and J by 6 bases. The length of the CDR3 is 15 residues. CDR1 and CDR2 (germline): MNHNY, SVGAGI (reference sequence). The CDR3 coding sequence is TGTGCCAGCAGTCCTCTGGCGGGAGCCGCCGGGGAGCTGTTTTTT. This codes for CASSPLAGAAGELFF.

The genes are TRBV7-9 and TRBJ2-7; D gene unclear. The CDR3 sequence is 14 residues long. The germline V and J ends were trimmed by 5 bases and 1 base, with 12 bases remaining between them. The germline gives CDR1 SEHNR, CDR2 FQNEAQ (reference sequence). Here the CDR3 reads CASSPLADSYEQYF. The CDR3 coding sequence is TGTGCCAGCAGCCCCTTAGCCGATTCCTACGAGCAGTACTTC.

The rearrangement links TRBV27 to TRBJ2-2; TRBD2 agrees at 8 bases. With 2 bases clipped from V and 7 bases from J, the junction kept 3 bases outside the gene matches. Germline V gene data show CDR1 as MNHEY and CDR2 as SMNVEV (reference sequence). There are 14 residues in the CDR3. CDR3 in amino acids: CASSLGTSGGELFF. For the CDR3, the DNA is TGTGCCAGCAGTTTAGGGACTAGTGGCGGGGAGCTGTTTTTT.

This clone was picked up one time. The chain uses TRBV15 and TRBJ2-1; 10 bases fit TRBD2. CDR3 length equals 17 residues. Per germline, CDR1 LNHNV and CDR2 YYDKDF (reference sequence). V was pared by 1 base and J by 1 base, with 4 bases of the junction left unmatched. CDR3 bases: TGTGCCACCAGCAGAGCCCATAGCGGGAGGTCCTACAATGAGCAGTTCTTC. It is translated as CATSRAHSGRSYNEQFF.

V and J are TRBV9 and TRBJ1-3; tentative D call: TRBD1 (5 bases). The germline CDR1 and CDR2 sequences are SGDLS and YYNGEE. V lost 3 bases, J lost 4 bases, and 8 bases lay in between. The CDR3 extends over 13 amino acids. CDR3 in amino acids: CASSERTGNTIYF. The CDR3 bases are TGTGCCAGCAGCGAGAGGACAGGAAACACCATATATTTT.

This chain connects TRBV5-6 to TRBJ1-1; TRBD1 matches at 7 bases. V lost 4 bases, J lost 4 bases, and 4 bases stayed unmatched. Germline values: CDR1 SGHDT, CDR2 YYEEEE. This CDR3 comprises 13 residues. CDR3 amino acids: CASSPQGFTEAFF. CDR3 DNA: TGTGCCAGCAGCCCACAGGGGTTCACTGAAGCTTTCTTT.

The table lists this clone with a few counts. This chain joins TRBV7-6 and TRBJ2-5; the D gene is possibly TRBD1 (6 bases). The CDR3 sequence is 13 residues long. The V gene lost 5 bases and the J gene lost 7 bases, with 14 bases spanning the gap. Germline lookup yields CDR1 SGHVS and CDR2 FNYEAQ. CDR3 nucleotide sequence: TGTGCCAGCAGCCTAACAGGGTTGGGGACCCAGTACTTC. Its translation: CASSLTGLGTQYF.